Reported below is one T cell receptor (beta chain). Its antigen is not identified. The data stem from a study of shared clonotypes between healthy human individuals. Memory CD4+ cells were the fraction left after CD45RA+ naive selection. Overall study results and limits: Generally, naive subsets (rather than memory subsets) showed larger estimated richness.

Germline lookup yields CDR1 MDHEN and CDR2 SYDVKM. The CDR3 runs to 14 residues. V dropped 7 bases and J dropped 1 base, with 13 bases sitting between them. Clones were sequenced by immunoSEQ multiplex PCR, and TCRdb holds only the in-frame ones, with some missing. The repertoire holds hundreds of thousands of clones, around three quarters seen once, with 1.5% to 2% in the top ten. The chain recombines TRBV28 with TRBJ1-1, with a weak D call TRBD1 (6 bases). This clonotype originated in a woman in her twenties or thirties in good health. Sequenced sample: memory CD4+ T cells sorted from blood. The subset is: CD45RA-negative fraction. The CDR3 DNA sequence: TGTGCCAGCACTCCCCCAGGGGAGAACACTGAAGCTTTCTTT. As protein: CASTPPGENTEAFF. Supplemented by reference TRBV28 and TRBJ1-1, the full variable domain reads DVKVTQSSRYLVKRTGEKVFLECVQDMDHENMFWYRQDPGLGLRLIYFSYDVKMKEKGDIPEGYSVSREKKERFSLILESASTNQTSMYLCASTPPGENTEAFFGQGTRLTVV.